This T cell receptor beta chain was sequenced in a study of CD8 T cells in ankylosing spondylitis. This CDR3 contains 15 residues. Trimming removed 5 bases from V and 3 bases from J; junction bases left unmatched: 8. The germline V gene has CDR1 DFQATT and CDR2 SNEGSKA (reference sequence). This clonotype came up many times. TCRdb called the 5' RACE reads again in MiXCR, with one record for every CDR3 protein. The table has about 36,000 distinct CDR3 sequences, about 11% seen once. V usage is TRBV20-1 and J usage is TRBJ2-1; 9 nucleotides match TRBD2. This sequence originates from a male donor with ankylosing spondylitis. Sequenced: synovial fluid, either unsorted or a sorted T cell fraction (not recorded which). CDR3 residues: CSAGEREDLYNEQFF. For the CDR3, the DNA is TGCAGTGCTGGTGAGCGGGAGGATCTCTACAATGAGCAGTTCTTC.